The 21 T cell receptor beta chains in this list originate from one sample, sequenced in a study of blood T cells in healthy people across ages. Then a second PCR, running about 6 to 11 cycles, was carried out with a sample-barcoded 5' primer and a J-beta primer mix. Using its own MiXCR run on the 5' RACE reads, TCRdb lists one record per CDR3 protein. This table has about 580,000 distinct CDR3 sequences, 40% to 50% appearing once. The specimen was blood. All receptors come from an elderly man in good health.

Of note for this clonotype: The CDR3 does not end in the conserved phenylalanine or tryptophan, so this is likely a read error. CDR3 residues: CASSLYGGPQETQYR. As DNA, the CDR3 is TGTGCCAGCAGCTTATATGGGGGCCCCCAAGAGACCCAGTACAGA. V usage is TRBV11-2 and J usage is TRBJ2-5, with D perhaps matching TRBD1 (6 bases). CDR1 SGHAT and CDR2 FQNNGV come from the germline V gene. The CDR3 extends over 15 amino acids. V gave up 2 bases and J gave up 1 base, with 11 bases separating them.

There are a few counts of this clonotype. This sequence joins TRBV9 and TRBJ1-4; D remains unclear. The CDR3 has 14 amino acids. With 1 base removed from V and 0 bases from J, the gap between germline ends came to 4 bases. CDR1 is SGDLS, CDR2 YYNGEE, per germline. Here the CDR3 reads CASSVSSTNEKLFF. The CDR3 bases are TGTGCCAGCAGCGTATCCTCAACTAATGAAAAACTGTTTTTT.

CDR3 DNA: TGTGCCAGCATCCCAGAAGGGGGAGTGAAGACCCAGTACTTC. Amino acid sequence: CASIPEGGVKTQYF. This chain links TRBV6-6 with TRBJ2-7; a possible D gene is TRBD1 (6 bases). The J call is in doubt because the DNA end fits TRBJ2-5 better. The CDR3 totals 14 residues. Germline V gives CDR1 MNHNY, CDR2 SVGAGI (reference sequence).

The V gene is TRBV4-2, the J gene TRBJ1-4, with TRBD1 matching 7 bases. This CDR3 region has 15 residues. The germline V gene has CDR1 LGHNA and CDR2 YNFKEQ. Unmatched junction bases numbered 9, after V lost 4 bases and J lost 7 bases. The CDR3 here is CASSPGTERGEKLFF. Written as DNA, the CDR3 is TGTGCCAGCAGCCCCGGGACAGAGAGGGGTGAAAAACTGTTTTTT.

The CDR3 DNA is TGCGCCAGCAGCTTGGCCCCTAGCGGGGGGGCGGGAAATGAGCAGTTCTTC. It specifies CASSLAPSGGAGNEQFF. V and J are TRBV5-1 and TRBJ2-1; 12 nucleotides align to TRBD2. In germline, CDR1 is SGHRS, CDR2 YFSETQ. The CDR3 has 17 residues. V trimming: 0 bases; J trimming: 7 bases; junction bases outside the gene matches: 8.

This clonotype was seen many times. The chain uses TRBV6-6 and TRBJ1-6; a weak D match, TRBD1 (5 bases). Germline CDR1 MNHNY, CDR2 SVGAGI (reference sequence). The V end lost 3 bases, the J end lost 8 bases, and 11 bases lay between the germline ends. CDR3 size: 14 residues. CDR3 sequence reads: CASSYGGKDSPLHF. Here the CDR3 DNA reads TGTGCCAGCAGTTATGGGGGTAAAGATTCACCCCTCCACTTT.

This chain uses TRBV9 with TRBJ2-1; the D is unclear. The germline V and J ends were trimmed by 0 bases and 10 bases, with 14 bases remaining between them. The CDR3 contains 14 residues. The germline V gene encodes CDR1 SGDLS and CDR2 YYNGEE. The CDR3 here is CASSVGITTYEQFF. The CDR3 DNA sequence: TGTGCCAGCAGCGTAGGCATCACAACCTACGAGCAGTTCTTC.

CDR3 region: CASSLAPGGDEQYF. For the CDR3, the DNA is TGTGCCAGCAGCTTGGCCCCGGGGGGAGACGAGCAGTACTTC. This rearrangement joins TRBV5-6 to TRBJ2-5, with TRBD2 matching 7 bases. Matching the DNA end better, TRBJ2-7 makes the J call doubtful. CDR1 SGHDT and CDR2 YYEEEE come from the germline V gene. CDR3 length: 14 amino acids.

The J gene is TRBJ1-1, the V gene TRBV12-3 or TRBV12-4, with no clear D. V was cut by 1 base and J by 3 bases, with 6 bases left in between. The CDR3 spans 13 residues. CDR3 region: CASSLESYTEAFF. As DNA, the CDR3 is TGTGCCAGCAGTTTAGAGAGTTACACTGAAGCTTTCTTT.

This clonotype occurred a few times. The genes are TRBV15 and TRBJ2-5; D not resolved. Deletions cut 0 bases from V and 1 base from J, with 9 bases between. Germline lookup yields CDR1 LNHNV and CDR2 YYDKDF (reference sequence). The CDR3 sequence is 15 residues long. The chain's CDR3 is CATSRDYDGQETQYF. Here the CDR3 DNA reads TGTGCCACCAGCAGAGACTACGACGGCCAAGAGACCCAGTACTTC.

The chain carries TRBV20-1 and TRBJ2-4; 9 nucleotides align to TRBD2. The CDR3 sequence is 19 residues long. CDR1 is DFQATT and CDR2 is SNEGSKA in the germline V gene (reference sequence). V shed 0 bases and J 0 bases; nucleotides not matched to a gene: 12. The CDR3 sequence: CSARDSGREGSLAKNIQYF. Written as DNA, the CDR3 is TGCAGTGCTAGAGATTCGGGGCGGGAGGGATCACTAGCCAAAAACATTCAGTACTTC.

This chain connects TRBV3-1 to TRBJ1-1, with D maybe TRBD1 (5 bases). The V gene lost 0 bases and the J gene lost 3 bases, with 17 bases spanning the gap. This CDR3 has 17 residues. CDR1 and CDR2 (germline): LGHDT, YNNKEL (reference sequence). The chain's CDR3 is CASSQDLVGTPYTEAFF. The DNA of the CDR3 is TGTGCCAGCAGCCAAGATCTTGTGGGGACTCCATACACTGAAGCTTTCTTT.

The chain combines TRBV5-4 with TRBJ2-5, with D possibly being TRBD1 (7 bases). The last part of the DNA fits TRBJ2-7 better; the J call may be wrong. Germline assignment: CDR1 SGHNT and CDR2 YYREEE (reference sequence). There are 14 residues in the CDR3. This chain's CDR3 is CASSSDREVPEQYF. CDR3 bases: TGTGCCAGCAGCTCCGACAGGGAGGTACCCGAGCAGTACTTC.

There are a few counts of this clonotype. CDR3 protein: CASSARDRGTDTQYF. CDR3 sequence (DNA): TGTGCCAGCAGTGCCCGGGACAGAGGCACAGATACGCAGTATTTT. This rearrangement joins TRBV25-1 to TRBJ2-3; 7 bases map to TRBD1. The V and J ends lost 4 bases and 1 base, in that order; junction bases with no gene match: 5. Germline V CDR1 and CDR2: MGHDK, SYGVNS. The CDR3 spans 15 residues.

V is TRBV27 and J is TRBJ2-1; 8 bases line up with TRBD2. Germline V lookup: CDR1 MNHEY, CDR2 SMNVEV (reference sequence). The V and J ends lost 1 base and 8 bases, in that order; junction bases with no gene match: 10. CDR3 length: 16 amino acids. The CDR3 nucleotides read TGTGCCAGCAGTTTATGGTTTGGGCGGGAGGTACATGAGCAGTTCTTC. This gives the protein CASSLWFGREVHEQFF.

In this sample, this clonotype turned up a few times. The rearrangement joins TRBV10-3 to TRBJ2-1; the match to TRBD2 covers 8 bases. The CDR3 length is 14 residues. Germline CDR1 is ENHRY and CDR2 is SYGVKD. J lost 3 bases, V lost 9 bases, and 7 bases had no gene match. For the CDR3, the DNA is TGTGCCATAGGTGGGCTAGCGGGCTACAATGAGCAGTTCTTC. Translated, it gives CAIGGLAGYNEQFF.

The table lists this clonotype with many counts. The rearrangement uses TRBV20-1 and TRBJ2-7; D is uncertain. CDR3 size: 12 residues. V was pared by 1 base and J by 1 base, with 5 bases between. Germline V gives CDR1 DFQATT, CDR2 SNEGSKA (reference sequence). CDR3 DNA sequence: TGCAGTGCTAGAGTTGAGTCCTACGAGCAGTACTTC. Residues: CSARVESYEQYF.

V is TRBV4-2 and J is TRBJ2-7; either TRBD1 or TRBD2 may fit D (5 bases each). V was clipped by 6 bases and J by 7 bases, with 22 bases between them. CDR1 is LGHNA and CDR2 is YNFKEQ in the germline V gene. The CDR3 runs to 15 residues. The CDR3 sequence: CASRDRDGNYNEQYF. The CDR3, as DNA: TGTGCCAGCAGAGACCGGGACGGCAACTACAATGAGCAGTACTTC.

The chain links TRBV29-1 to TRBJ2-3; 8 bases fit TRBD2. CDR1 and CDR2 (germline): SQVTM, ANQGSEA. V was pared by 6 bases and J by 2 bases, with 7 bases of the junction left unmatched. This CDR3 is built from 14 residues. This chain's CDR3 is CSVPSGSFTDTQYF. The CDR3 nucleotides are TGCAGCGTCCCCAGCGGGAGTTTCACAGATACGCAGTATTTT.

The V call is TRBV20-1, the J call TRBJ1-5, with a weak D call TRBD1 (6 bases). The CDR3 loop spans 14 amino acids. The germline V gene encodes CDR1 DFQATT and CDR2 SNEGSKA (reference sequence). The V and J ends lost 6 bases and 1 base respectively, with 13 bases between them. CDR3 sequence reads: CSAWGAYSNQPQHF. The CDR3 bases are TGCAGTGCCTGGGGGGCCTACAGCAATCAGCCCCAGCATTTT.

To note about this clonotype: At one end, the junction sequence differs from germline, possibly due to a read error. V and J are TRBV7-9 and TRBJ2-7, with D hard to call. The J call may be in error: the DNA end matches TRBJ2-4 better. The CDR3 is made up of 14 amino acids. CDR1 and CDR2 (germline): SEHNR, FQNEAQ (reference sequence). CDR3: CTSSSSSALGIQYF. The CDR3 DNA is TGTACCAGCAGCTCCAGTTCTGCCCTCGGCATTCAGTACTTC.